The 22 T cell receptor beta chains in this list originate from one sample, sequenced in a study of graft-versus-host responses after intestinal transplantation. For these receptors, no antigen is known. Libraries were prepared by immunoSEQ multiplex PCR; TCRdb keeps only in-frame clonotypes and omits some of them. The sample carries around 90,000 clones, 80% to 95% recorded once. The input for sequencing was unstimulated CD4+ T cells sorted from spleen or lymph node cells, taken before intestinal transplant. All receptors derive from a human donor who received an intestinal transplant.

V usage is TRBV28 and J usage is TRBJ2-5, with a tentative D call TRBD1 (5 bases). Germline assignment: CDR1 MDHEN and CDR2 SYDVKM. Between the trimmed V and J ends, which lost 5 bases and 1 base, there was a span of 20 bases. CDR3 length: 17 residues. The CDR3 DNA is TGTGCCAGCAGTCCCCGATTAAGGGGTGATTCCCAAGAGACCCAGTACTTC. Translation gives CASSPRLRGDSQETQYF.

The chain combines TRBV6-6 with TRBJ1-2; D is undetermined. CDR1 and CDR2 (germline): MNHNY, SVGAGI (reference sequence). The CDR3 runs 15 residues. V lost 0 bases and J 7 bases, leaving 15 bases between the germline ends. Here the CDR3 reads CASSYSRPSGFGYTF. The CDR3 DNA is TGTGCCAGCAGTTACTCCCGACCATCGGGGTTTGGCTACACCTTC.

The CDR3 sequence is CASSLGFSHSTYEQYF. The CDR3 DNA is TGTGCCAGCAGCTTAGGGTTCTCGCATTCGACTTACGAGCAGTACTTC. This rearrangement joins TRBV11-2 to TRBJ2-7; D not certain. Trimming took off 1 base at V and 4 bases at J, with 17 bases between the two ends. This CDR3 spans 16 amino acids. Germline CDR1 and CDR2: SGHAT and FQNNGV.

The chain is built from TRBV25-1 and TRBJ2-5; D gene ambiguous. The germline V gene has CDR1 MGHDK and CDR2 SYGVNS. This CDR3 spans 13 amino acids. Deletions cut 0 bases from V and 4 bases from J, with 6 bases between. CDR3 residues: CASSEYPPETQYF. In nucleotides, the CDR3 is TGTGCCAGCAGTGAATATCCCCCAGAGACCCAGTACTTC.

The CDR3 coding sequence is TGTGCCAGCAGTTTAGTTTCGCAGGGACTAGCCAAAAACATTCAGTACTTC. Protein: CASSLVSQGLAKNIQYF. The rearrangement uses TRBV28 and TRBJ2-4, with a possible D match to TRBD2 (6 bases). V was trimmed by 2 bases and J by 0 bases, leaving 14 bases between them. The CDR3 has 17 residues. Germline V gene lookup returns CDR1 MDHEN and CDR2 SYDVKM.

The rearrangement uses TRBV6-1 and TRBJ1-1, with D possibly being TRBD1 (5 bases). The germline gives CDR1 MNHNS, CDR2 SASEGT. This CDR3 contains 15 residues. Trimming took off 5 bases at V and 0 bases at J, with 13 bases between the two ends. The CDR3 reads CASSPHRPVNTEAFF. DNA of the CDR3: TGTGCCAGCAGTCCTCACAGGCCGGTGAACACTGAAGCTTTCTTT.

This rearrangement joins TRBV2 to TRBJ2-1; 8 bases agree with TRBD1. Trimming removed 6 bases from V and 5 bases from J; junction bases left unmatched: 3. The CDR3 totals 13 residues. Germline values: CDR1 SNHLY, CDR2 FYNNEI. The CDR3 protein is CASSLDRDNEQFF. The CDR3 nucleotides read TGTGCCAGCAGCCTGGACAGGGACAATGAGCAGTTCTTC.

The genes are TRBV10-3 and TRBJ2-1, with 14 bases aligning to TRBD2. The CDR3 runs 16 residues. Germline CDR1 ENHRY, CDR2 SYGVKD. V lost 6 bases and J lost 6; bases outside the gene matches: 7. CDR3 region: CAISRTSGRILNEQFF. CDR3 DNA sequence: TGTGCCATCAGCAGGACTAGCGGGAGGATCCTCAATGAGCAGTTCTTC.

The rearrangement joins TRBV6-5 to TRBJ1-5; no clear D gene. The germline V gene has CDR1 MNHEY and CDR2 SVGAGI. The ends were cut back, 1 base at V and 5 bases at J, with 6 bases in the middle. The CDR3 spans 13 residues. The CDR3 region is CASSYFLDQPQHF. CDR3 nucleotides: TGTGCCAGCAGTTACTTTCTCGATCAGCCCCAGCATTTT.

The rearrangement uses TRBV5-1 and TRBJ2-3; D remains ambiguous. Germline lookup yields CDR1 SGHRS and CDR2 YFSETQ. V lost 5 bases and J 5 bases, leaving 18 bases between the germline ends. The CDR3 is made up of 15 amino acids. CDR3 region: CASRVSSGPLDTQYF. The CDR3 coding sequence is TGCGCCAGCAGGGTTAGCAGTGGGCCTTTAGATACGCAGTATTTT.

The chain recombines TRBV29-1 with TRBJ2-5; 10 bases agree with TRBD2. The CDR3 loop spans 15 amino acids. The junction had 8 bases not matched to a gene; V was cut back by 6 bases and J by 1 base. CDR1 SQVTM and CDR2 ANQGSEA come from the germline V gene. For the CDR3, the DNA is TGCAGCGTCGGGCAGCGGGAGGGAGTCCAAGAGACCCAGTACTTC. This gives the protein CSVGQREGVQETQYF.

The chain combines TRBV21-1 with TRBJ2-5; the table's D call, TRBD2, has no DNA check behind it. Judging by the DNA end, TRBJ2-7 fits better; the J call may be wrong. TRBV21-1 is deemed a pseudogene. The CDR3 totals 16 residues. The CDR3 region is CASSNKSASATYEQYF. The CDR3 DNA follows: TGTGCCAGCAGCAATAAATCGGCTAGCGCAACCTACGAGCAGTACTTC.

The J gene is TRBJ2-7, the V gene TRBV30; TRBD1 matches at 11 bases. The CDR3 is made up of 16 amino acids. Trimming cost V 3 bases and J 0 bases; bases outside gene matches: 7. From germline, CDR1 is GTSNPN and CDR2 SVGIG (reference sequence). CDR3 residues: CAWSALGQGASYEQYF. The CDR3 DNA reads TGTGCCTGGAGCGCACTTGGACAGGGGGCCTCCTACGAGCAGTACTTC.

The chain uses TRBV10-2 and TRBJ2-4; D possibly uses TRBD1 or TRBD2 (5 bases each). The CDR3 totals 16 residues. Germline V CDR1 and CDR2: WSHSY, SAAADI. V was pared by 2 bases and J by 0 bases, with 11 bases between. CDR3 bases: TGCGCCAGCAGTGAGAGGGGCGGGCTAGCCAAAAACATTCAGTACTTC. As protein: CASSERGGLAKNIQYF.

This chain uses TRBV7-3 with TRBJ2-1; 10 positions match TRBD2. The CDR3 is 16 residues long. The V segment lost 1 base and the J segment 3 bases; nucleotides outside the gene matches: 3. Germline-derived CDR1 and CDR2 are SGHTA and FQGTGA. The CDR3 region is CASSLKLAGIYNEQFF. The CDR3 DNA follows: TGTGCCAGCAGCTTAAAACTAGCGGGGATCTACAATGAGCAGTTCTTC. Full variable domain (missing parts from reference TRBV7-3 and TRBJ2-1): GAGVSQTPSNKVTEKGKYVELRCDPISGHTALYWYRQSLGQGPEFLIYFQGTGAADDSGLPNDRFFAVRPEGSVSTLKIQRTERGDSAVYLCASSLKLAGIYNEQFFGPGTRLTVL.

The DNA of the CDR3 is TGTGCCAGTAGTACTATGGACAGGGACTATGGCTACACCTTC. This translates into CASSTMDRDYGYTF. The chain links TRBV19 to TRBJ1-2; 8 bases are a match to TRBD1. The CDR3 has 14 residues. From germline, CDR1 is LNHDA and CDR2 SQIVND (reference sequence). V was clipped by 4 bases and J by 3 bases; unmatched bases: 4.

This chain uses TRBV18 with TRBJ1-4; D unresolved. This CDR3 comprises 16 residues. V lost 6 bases to trimming and J lost 8 bases, with 22 bases between them. Germline CDR1 reads KGHSH; CDR2 reads LQKENI. CDR3: CASSPPPDLTGEKLFF. The CDR3 DNA sequence: TGTGCCAGCTCTCCCCCCCCGGATCTTACGGGGGAAAAACTGTTTTTT.

This clone showed up just once. The genes are TRBV5-1 and TRBJ2-4; tentative D call: TRBD1 (8 bases). This CDR3 has 16 residues. CDR1 and CDR2 (germline): SGHRS, YFSETQ. Trimming removed 1 base from V and 5 bases from J, with 16 bases in between. The CDR3 DNA reads as TGCGCCAGCAGCTTGAAGAGCGGGACAGGAGAAAACATTCAGTACTTC. Encoded protein: CASSLKSGTGENIQYF.

CDR3 protein: CASRPITVINTGELFF. For the CDR3, the DNA is TGTGCCAGCAGGCCGATTACGGTGATAAACACCGGGGAGCTGTTTTTT. The chain employs TRBV28 and TRBJ2-2; D unresolved. Trimming cost V 6 bases and J 2 bases, with 16 bases left between them. Germline V gene lookup returns CDR1 MDHEN and CDR2 SYDVKM. CDR3 size: 16 residues.

This clone was counted once. This rearrangement joins TRBV27 to TRBJ1-5, with 7 bases lining up with TRBD1. The CDR3 is 15 amino acids. Germline V gives CDR1 MNHEY, CDR2 SMNVEV (reference sequence). The junction had 14 bases not matched to a gene; V was cut back by 8 bases and J by 7 bases. The CDR3 here is CASGNRGPAGQPQHF. CDR3 nucleotide sequence: TGTGCCAGCGGAAACAGGGGACCGGCTGGACAGCCCCAGCATTTT.

This sequence joins TRBV19 and TRBJ2-2; 11 nucleotides agree with TRBD1. The germline CDR1 and CDR2 sequences are LNHDA and SQIVND (reference sequence). Trimming at V came to 4 bases and at J to 7 bases, leaving 5 bases not matched to a gene. The CDR3 extends over 15 amino acids. The CDR3 sequence: CASSRTGGAGGELFF. CDR3 bases: TGTGCCAGTAGTAGGACAGGGGGCGCGGGCGGGGAGCTGTTTTTT.

This clone was counted once. The chain carries TRBV25-1 and TRBJ1-4, with 12 bases aligning to TRBD1. Germline CDR1 reads MGHDK; CDR2 reads SYGVNS. Trimming took 5 bases from V and 8 from J; bases not matched to a gene: 12. The CDR3 is made up of 17 amino acids. CDR3 nucleotides: TGTGCCAGCAGTCCCCTTATGGGACAGGGGGCTCCAGAAAAACTGTTTTTT. It yields the protein CASSPLMGQGAPEKLFF.